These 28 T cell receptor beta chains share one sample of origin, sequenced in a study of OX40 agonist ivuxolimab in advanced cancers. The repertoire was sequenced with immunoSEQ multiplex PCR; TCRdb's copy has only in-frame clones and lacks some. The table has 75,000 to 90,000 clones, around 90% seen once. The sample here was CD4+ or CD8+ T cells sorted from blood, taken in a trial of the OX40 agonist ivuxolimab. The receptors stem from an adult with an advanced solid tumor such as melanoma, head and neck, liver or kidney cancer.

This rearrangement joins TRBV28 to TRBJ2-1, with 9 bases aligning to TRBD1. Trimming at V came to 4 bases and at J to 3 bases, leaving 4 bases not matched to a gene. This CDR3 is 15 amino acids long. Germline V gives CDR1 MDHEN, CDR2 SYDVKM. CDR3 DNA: TGTGCCAGCAGTTCCGGGACAGGGAGCTACAATGAGCAGTTCTTC. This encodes CASSSGTGSYNEQFF.

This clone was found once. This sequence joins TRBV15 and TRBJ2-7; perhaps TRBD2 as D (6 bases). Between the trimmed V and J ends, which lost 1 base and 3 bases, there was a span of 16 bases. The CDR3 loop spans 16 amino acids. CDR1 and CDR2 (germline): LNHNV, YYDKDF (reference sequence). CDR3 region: CATSRGYSGFLYEQYF. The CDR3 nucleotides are TGTGCCACCAGCAGAGGGTATAGCGGATTCCTCTACGAGCAGTACTTC. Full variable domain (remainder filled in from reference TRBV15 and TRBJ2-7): DAMVIQNPRYQVTQFGKPVTLSCSQTLNHNVMYWYQQKSSQAPKLLFHYYDKDFNNEADTPDNFQSRRPNTSFCFLDIRSPGLGDTAMYLCATSRGYSGFLYEQYFGPGTRLTVT.

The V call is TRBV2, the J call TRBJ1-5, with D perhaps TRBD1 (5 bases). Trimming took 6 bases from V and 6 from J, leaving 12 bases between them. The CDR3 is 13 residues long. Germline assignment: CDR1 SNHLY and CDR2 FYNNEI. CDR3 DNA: TGTGCCAGCAGCGTTCTCACAGGTCAGCCCCAGCATTTT. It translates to CASSVLTGQPQHF.

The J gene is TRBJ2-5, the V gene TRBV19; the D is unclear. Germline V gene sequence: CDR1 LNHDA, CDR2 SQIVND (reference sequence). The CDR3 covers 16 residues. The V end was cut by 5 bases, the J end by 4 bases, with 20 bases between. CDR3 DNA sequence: TGTGCCAGTAGTCCCATTTTTGGGGTAGCTCGAGAGACCCAGTACTTC. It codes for CASSPIFGVARETQYF.

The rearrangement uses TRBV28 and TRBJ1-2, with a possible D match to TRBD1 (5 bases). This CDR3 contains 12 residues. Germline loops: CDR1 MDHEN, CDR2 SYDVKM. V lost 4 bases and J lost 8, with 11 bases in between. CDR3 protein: CASSSQGGGYTF. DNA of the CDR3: TGTGCCAGCAGTTCTCAGGGAGGCGGCTACACCTTC.

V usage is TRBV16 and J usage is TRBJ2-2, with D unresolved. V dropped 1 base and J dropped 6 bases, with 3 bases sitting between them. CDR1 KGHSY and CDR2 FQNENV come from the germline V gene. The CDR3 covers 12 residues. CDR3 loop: CASSQLPGELFF. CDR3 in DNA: TGTGCCAGCAGCCAATTACCCGGGGAGCTGTTTTTT.

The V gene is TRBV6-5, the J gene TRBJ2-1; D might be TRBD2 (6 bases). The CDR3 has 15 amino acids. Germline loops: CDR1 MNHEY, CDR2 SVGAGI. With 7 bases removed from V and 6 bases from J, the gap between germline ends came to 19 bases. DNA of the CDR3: TGTGCCAGCACCTCATGGCTAGCGAAAGGCAATGAGCAGTTCTTC. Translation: CASTSWLAKGNEQFF.

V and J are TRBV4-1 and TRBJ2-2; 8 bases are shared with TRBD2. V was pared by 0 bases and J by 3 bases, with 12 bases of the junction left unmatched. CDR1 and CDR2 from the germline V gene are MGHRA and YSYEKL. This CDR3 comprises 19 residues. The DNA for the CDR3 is TGCGCCAGCAGCCAAGAGAGGGCTTCCGGGACTAGAGACACCGGGGAGCTGTTTTTT. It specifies CASSQERASGTRDTGELFF.

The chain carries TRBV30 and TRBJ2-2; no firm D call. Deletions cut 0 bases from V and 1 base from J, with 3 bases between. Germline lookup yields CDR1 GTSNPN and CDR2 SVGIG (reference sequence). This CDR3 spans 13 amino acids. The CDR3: CAWSVLNTGELFF. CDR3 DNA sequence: TGTGCCTGGAGTGTACTGAACACCGGGGAGCTGTTTTTT. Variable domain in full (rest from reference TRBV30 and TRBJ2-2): SQTIHQWPATLVQPVGSPLSLECTVEGTSNPNLYWYRQAAGRGLQLLFYSVGIGQISSEVPQNLSASRPQDRQFILSSKKLLLSDSGFYLCAWSVLNTGELFFGEGSRLTVL.

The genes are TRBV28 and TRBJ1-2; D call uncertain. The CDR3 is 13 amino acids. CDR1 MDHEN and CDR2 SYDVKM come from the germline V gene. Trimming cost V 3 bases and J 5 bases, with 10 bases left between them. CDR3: CASSFPNMYGYTF. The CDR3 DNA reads TGTGCCAGCAGTTTCCCCAACATGTATGGCTACACCTTC.

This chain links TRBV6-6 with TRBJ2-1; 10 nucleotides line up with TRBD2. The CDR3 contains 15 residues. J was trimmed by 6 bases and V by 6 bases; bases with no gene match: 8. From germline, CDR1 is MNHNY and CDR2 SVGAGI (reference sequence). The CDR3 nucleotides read TGTGCCAGCAGCTGGGGGAGCGGGGGGGCCAATGAGCAGTTCTTC. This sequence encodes CASSWGSGGANEQFF.

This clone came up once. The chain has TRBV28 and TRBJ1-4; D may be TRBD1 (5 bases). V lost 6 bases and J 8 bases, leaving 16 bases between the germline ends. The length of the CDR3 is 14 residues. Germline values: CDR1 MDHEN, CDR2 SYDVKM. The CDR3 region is CASRTGRTVEKLFF. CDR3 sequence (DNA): TGTGCCAGCAGAACGGGACGGACTGTCGAAAAACTGTTTTTT.

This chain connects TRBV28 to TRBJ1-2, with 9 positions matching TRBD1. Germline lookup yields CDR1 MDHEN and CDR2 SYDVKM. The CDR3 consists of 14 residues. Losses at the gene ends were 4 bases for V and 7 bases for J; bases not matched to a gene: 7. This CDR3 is CASSSHRGRLGYTF. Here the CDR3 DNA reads TGTGCCAGCAGTTCTCACAGGGGGCGGCTTGGCTACACCTTC.

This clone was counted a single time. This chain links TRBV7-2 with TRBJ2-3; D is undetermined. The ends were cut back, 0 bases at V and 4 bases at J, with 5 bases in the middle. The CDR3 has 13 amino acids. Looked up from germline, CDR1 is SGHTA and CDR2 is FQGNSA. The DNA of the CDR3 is TGTGCCAGCAGCTTAGCGCACCCAGATACGCAGTATTTT. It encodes CASSLAHPDTQYF.

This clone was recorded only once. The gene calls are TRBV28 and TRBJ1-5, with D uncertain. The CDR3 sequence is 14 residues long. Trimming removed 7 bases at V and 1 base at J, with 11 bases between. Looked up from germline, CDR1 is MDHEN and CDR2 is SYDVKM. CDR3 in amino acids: CASKFEGSNQPQHF. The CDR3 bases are TGTGCCAGCAAATTTGAGGGAAGCAATCAGCCCCAGCATTTT.

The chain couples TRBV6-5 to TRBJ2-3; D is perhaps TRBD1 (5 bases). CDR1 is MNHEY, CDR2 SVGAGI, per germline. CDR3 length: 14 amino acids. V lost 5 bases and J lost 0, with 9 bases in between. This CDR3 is CASSTDTSTDTQYF. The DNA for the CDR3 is TGTGCCAGCAGTACGGACACTAGCACAGATACGCAGTATTTT.

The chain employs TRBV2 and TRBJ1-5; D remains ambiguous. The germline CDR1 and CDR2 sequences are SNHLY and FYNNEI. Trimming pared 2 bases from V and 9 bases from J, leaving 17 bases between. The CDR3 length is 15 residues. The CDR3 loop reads CASSELRSGRWPQHF. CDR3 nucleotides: TGTGCCAGCAGTGAACTTAGGTCTGGGCGATGGCCCCAGCATTTT.

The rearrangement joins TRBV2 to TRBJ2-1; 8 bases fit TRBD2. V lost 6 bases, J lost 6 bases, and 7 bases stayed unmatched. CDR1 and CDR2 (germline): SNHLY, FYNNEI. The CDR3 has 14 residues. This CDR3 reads CASRLQRGSNEQFF. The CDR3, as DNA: TGTGCCAGCAGACTCCAGCGGGGGTCCAATGAGCAGTTCTTC.

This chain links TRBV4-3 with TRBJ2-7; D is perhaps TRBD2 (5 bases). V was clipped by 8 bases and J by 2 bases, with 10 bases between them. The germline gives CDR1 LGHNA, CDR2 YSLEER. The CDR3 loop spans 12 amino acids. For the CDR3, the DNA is TGCGCCAGCGAGGGCTATACCTACGAGCAGTACGTC. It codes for CASEGYTYEQYV.

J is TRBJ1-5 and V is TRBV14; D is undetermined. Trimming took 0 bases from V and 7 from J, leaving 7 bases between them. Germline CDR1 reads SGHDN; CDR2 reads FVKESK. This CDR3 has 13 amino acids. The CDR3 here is CASSQEVGQPQHF. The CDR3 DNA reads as TGTGCCAGCAGCCAAGAGGTGGGCCAGCCCCAGCATTTT. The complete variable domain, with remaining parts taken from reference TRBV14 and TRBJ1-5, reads EAGVTQFPSHSVIEKGQTVTLRCDPISGHDNLYWYRRVMGKEIKFLLHFVKESKQDESGMPNNRFLAERTGGTYSTLKVQPAELEDSGVYFCASSQEVGQPQHFGDGTRLSIL.

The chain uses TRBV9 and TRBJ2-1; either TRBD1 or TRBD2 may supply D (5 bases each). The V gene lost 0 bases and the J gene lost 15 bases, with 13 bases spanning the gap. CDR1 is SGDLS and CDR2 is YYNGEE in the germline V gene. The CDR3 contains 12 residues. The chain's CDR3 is CASSVGGGPTFF. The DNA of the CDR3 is TGTGCCAGCAGCGTAGGTGGGGGACCCACGTTCTTC. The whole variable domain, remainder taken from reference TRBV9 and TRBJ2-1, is DSGVTQTPKHLITATGQRVTLRCSPRSGDLSVYWYQQSLDQGLQFLIQYYNGEERAKGNILERFSAQQFPDLHSELNLSSLELGDSALYFCASSVGGGPTFFGPGTRLTVL.

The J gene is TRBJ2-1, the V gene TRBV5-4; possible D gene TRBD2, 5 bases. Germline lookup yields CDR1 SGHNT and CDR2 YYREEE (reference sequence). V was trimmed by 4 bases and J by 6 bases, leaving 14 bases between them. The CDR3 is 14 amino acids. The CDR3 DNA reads TGTGCCAGCAGCCCAGTCTCACGGGGCAATGAGCAGTTCTTC. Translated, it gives CASSPVSRGNEQFF.

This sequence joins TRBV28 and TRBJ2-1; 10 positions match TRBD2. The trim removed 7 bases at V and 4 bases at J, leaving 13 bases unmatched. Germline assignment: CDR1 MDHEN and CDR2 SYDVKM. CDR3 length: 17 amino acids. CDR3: CASTLVLAGEIYNEQFF. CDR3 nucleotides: TGTGCCAGCACTTTGGTTCTAGCGGGGGAGATTTACAATGAGCAGTTCTTC.

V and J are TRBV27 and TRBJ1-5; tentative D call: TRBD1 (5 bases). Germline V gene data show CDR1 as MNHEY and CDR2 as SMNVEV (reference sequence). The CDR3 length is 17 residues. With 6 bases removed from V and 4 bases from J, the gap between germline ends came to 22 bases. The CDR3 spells CASSFHSPPGPNQPQHF. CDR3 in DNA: TGTGCCAGCAGCTTCCACTCCCCCCCGGGACCAAATCAGCCCCAGCATTTT.

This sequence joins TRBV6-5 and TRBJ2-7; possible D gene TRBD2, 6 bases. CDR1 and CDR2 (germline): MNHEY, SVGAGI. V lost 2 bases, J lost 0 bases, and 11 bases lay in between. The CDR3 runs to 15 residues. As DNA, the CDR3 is TGTGCCAGCAGTTACCCACTGGGGGGCTCCTACGAGCAGTACTTC. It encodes CASSYPLGGSYEQYF.

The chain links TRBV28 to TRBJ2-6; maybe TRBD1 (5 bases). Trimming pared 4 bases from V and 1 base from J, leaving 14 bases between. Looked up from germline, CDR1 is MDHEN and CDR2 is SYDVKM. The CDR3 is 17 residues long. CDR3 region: CASSYHPSGSGANVLTF. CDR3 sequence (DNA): TGTGCCAGCAGTTACCACCCTTCAGGGTCTGGGGCCAACGTCCTGACTTTC.

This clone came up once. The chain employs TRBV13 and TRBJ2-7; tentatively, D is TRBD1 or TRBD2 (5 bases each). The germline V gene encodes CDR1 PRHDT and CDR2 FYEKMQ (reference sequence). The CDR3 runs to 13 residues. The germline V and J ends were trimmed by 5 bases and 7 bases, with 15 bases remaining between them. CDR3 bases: TGTGCCAGCAGCCCCGGGGCGGCTAAAGAGCAGTACTTC. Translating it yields CASSPGAAKEQYF. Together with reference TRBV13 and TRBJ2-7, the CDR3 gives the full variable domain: AAGVIQSPRHLIKEKRETATLKCYPIPRHDTVYWYQQGPGQDPQFLISFYEKMQSDKGSIPDRFSAQQFSDYHSELNMSSLELGDSALYFCASSPGAAKEQYFGPGTRLTVT.

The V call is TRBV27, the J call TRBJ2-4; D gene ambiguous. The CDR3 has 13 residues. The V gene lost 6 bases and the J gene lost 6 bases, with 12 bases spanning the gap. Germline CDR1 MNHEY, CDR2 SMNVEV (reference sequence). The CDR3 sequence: CASRKLPLNIQYF. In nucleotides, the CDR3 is TGTGCCAGCAGGAAACTACCACTAAACATTCAGTACTTC.